A selection of T cell receptor beta chains follows, all from one sample in a study of blood T cell repertoires in COVID-19. The table came from immunoSEQ multiplex PCR; TCRdb's copy has only in-frame clones and leaves some out. The sample has roughly 330,000 clones, 80% to 90% seen once. Sequencing used PBMCs or T cells enriched from blood (not recorded which). Receptors originate from a young woman who had recovered from COVID-19. Each CDR3 is given with its conserved first and last residue. The D gene is left open where the match is weak. Size tells how often a clone was seen (once, few, many) or the class of an expanded clone, and some rows leave it out.

D gene: TRBD1
V gene: TRBV18
CDR3 length: 15
clone size: NA
J gene: TRBJ1-1
CDR3 DNA: TGTGCCAGCTCACCGGACAGGGGGGCGAACACTGAAGCTTTCTTT
CDR3 protein: CASSPDRGANTEAFF

D gene: NA
V gene: TRBV20-1
CDR3 length: 13
clone size: NA
J gene: TRBJ1-1
CDR3 DNA: TGCAGTGCTAGTCTGAGGGATAATTCTGAAGCTTTCTTT
CDR3 protein: CSASLRDNSEAFF

D gene: NA
V gene: TRBV6-5
CDR3 length: 13
clone size: NA
J gene: TRBJ1-5
CDR3 DNA: TGTGCCAGCAGGATACATAGCAATCAGCCCCAGCATTTT
CDR3 protein: CASRIHSNQPQHF

D gene: TRBD2
V gene: TRBV5-1
CDR3 length: 15
clone size: NA
J gene: TRBJ2-1
CDR3 DNA: TGCGCCAGCAGCCCCGGGGGGAGCTCCTACAATGAGCAGTTCTTC
CDR3 protein: CASSPGGSSYNEQFF

D gene: NA
V gene: TRBV19
CDR3 length: 14
clone size: NA
J gene: TRBJ2-7
CDR3 DNA: TGTGCCAGTAGTAAGTTGGCCCAGGAGGGCTTTCAGAGCTTC
CDR3 protein: CASSKLAQEGFQSF

D gene: TRBD1
V gene: TRBV5-6
CDR3 length: 18
clone size: NA
J gene: TRBJ2-2
CDR3 DNA: TGTGCCAGCAGCTGGACCCTGTCAACAGGGGGGAAGCACGGGGAGCTGTTTTTT
CDR3 protein: CASSWTLSTGGKHGELFF

D gene: TRBD2
V gene: TRBV5-1
CDR3 length: 17
clone size: NA
J gene: TRBJ2-3
CDR3 DNA: TGCGCCAGCAGCTTGGAGGTAGCGGGGGGTAGCACAGATACGCAGTATTTT
CDR3 protein: CASSLEVAGGSTDTQYF

D gene: NA
V gene: TRBV19
CDR3 length: 17
clone size: NA
J gene: TRBJ1-5
CDR3 DNA: TGTGCCAGTAGTGCCCCCTTCGACAGCTATAGCAATCAGCCCCAGCATTTT
CDR3 protein: CASSAPFDSYSNQPQHF

D gene: TRBD2
V gene: TRBV5-1
CDR3 length: 13
clone size: NA
J gene: TRBJ2-7
CDR3 DNA: TGCGCCAGCAGGACGCGGGAGGACAATTGGCAGTACTTC
CDR3 protein: CASRTREDNWQYF

D gene: NA
V gene: TRBV5-4
CDR3 length: 13
clone size: few
J gene: TRBJ1-1
CDR3 DNA: TGTGCCAGCAGCTCCCCAGGGGACACTGAAGCTTTCTTT
CDR3 protein: CASSSPGDTEAFF

D gene: NA
V gene: TRBV29-1
CDR3 length: 13
clone size: once
J gene: TRBJ2-1
CDR3 DNA: TGCAGCGTTCTCCCGGGGGACCCAAATGAGCAGTTCTTC
CDR3 protein: CSVLPGDPNEQFF

D gene: TRBD1
V gene: TRBV6-2/TRBV6-3
CDR3 length: 15
clone size: NA
J gene: TRBJ1-1
CDR3 DNA: TGTGCCAGCAGTAATCGCCCCGGACAGGGGAGAAGGGCTTTCTTT
CDR3 protein: CASSNRPGQGRRAFF

D gene: NA
V gene: TRBV3-1/TRBV3-2
CDR3 length: 14
clone size: NA
J gene: TRBJ2-1
CDR3 DNA: TGTGCCAGCAGCCAAGGTCGGAGGGGGGGCGAGCAGTTCTTC
CDR3 protein: CASSQGRRGGEQFF

D gene: NA
V gene: TRBV6-5
CDR3 length: 14
clone size: NA
J gene: TRBJ1-5
CDR3 DNA: TGTGCCAGCAGTTACGACGGGGGCAATCAGCCCCAGCATTTT
CDR3 protein: CASSYDGGNQPQHF

D gene: NA
V gene: TRBV4-2
CDR3 length: 14
clone size: NA
J gene: TRBJ1-5
CDR3 DNA: TGTGCCAGCAGCCAAGATTGGCAGAATCAGCCCCAGCATTTT
CDR3 protein: CASSQDWQNQPQHF

D gene: NA
V gene: TRBV3-1/TRBV3-2
CDR3 length: 12
clone size: NA
J gene: TRBJ2-7
CDR3 DNA: TGTGCCAGCAGCCGGGGGCTTTACGAGCAGTACTTC
CDR3 protein: CASSRGLYEQYF

D gene: NA
V gene: TRBV7-9
CDR3 length: 15
clone size: NA
J gene: TRBJ2-6
CDR3 DNA: TGTGCCAGCAGCTCTACCTTCTTGGGGGCCAACGTCCTGACTTTC
CDR3 protein: CASSSTFLGANVLTF